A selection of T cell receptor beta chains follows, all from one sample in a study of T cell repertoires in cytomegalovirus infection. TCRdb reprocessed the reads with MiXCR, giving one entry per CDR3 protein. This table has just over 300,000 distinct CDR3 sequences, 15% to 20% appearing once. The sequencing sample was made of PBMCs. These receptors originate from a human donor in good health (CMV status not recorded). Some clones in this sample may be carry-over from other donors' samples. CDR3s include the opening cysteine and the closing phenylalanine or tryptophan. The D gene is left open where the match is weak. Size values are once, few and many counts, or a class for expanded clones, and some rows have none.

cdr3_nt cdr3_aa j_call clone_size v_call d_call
TGCAGTGCTAGAGCAGGGCTAACTAATGAAAAACTGTTTTTT CSARAGLTNEKLFF TRBJ1-4 few TRBV20-1 -
TGTGCCAGCACCAGAGAAATGAACACTGAAGCTTTCTTT CASTREMNTEAFF TRBJ1-1 few TRBV12-3/TRBV12-4 -
TGTGCCAGCGGCATCCCCCCCATTCAGTACTTC CASGIPPIQYF TRBJ2-4 many TRBV5-6 -
TGTGCCTCAACTAGTTTCAAACTAACTAACAATGAGCAGTTCTTC CASTSFKLTNNEQFF TRBJ2-1 few TRBV2 -
TGTGCCAGCAGTCATCAGGGTTTCTCGTACTTC CASSHQGFSYF TRBJ2-4 once TRBV3-1 -
TGCGCCAGCAGCCAAAGGGAGAGCGGGGGGGCTGCTGTCGAGCAGTACTTC CASSQRESGGAAVEQYF TRBJ2-7 - TRBV4-1 TRBD2
TGTGCCACGCGGGGCGGGGAGGCAGATACGCAGTATTTT CATRGGEADTQYF TRBJ2-3 - TRBV10-3 -
TGTGCCAGCAGCCCACAACGTGATCGCGTCGACAGGCGAAGCTCCTACAATGAGCAGTTCTTC CASSPQRDRVDRRSSYNEQFF TRBJ2-1 many TRBV7-2 -
TGTGCCAGCAGACAACTAAGGTCCGGGGAGCTGTTTTTT CASRQLRSGELFF TRBJ2-2 few TRBV12-3/TRBV12-4 -
TGTGCCAGCAGCCAGCGCTCTAGCGGAAGTGTGTTCTTC CASSQRSSGSVFF TRBJ2-1 many TRBV12-3/TRBV12-4 TRBD2
TGTGCCAGCAGCCAACCGGGACAGGGAGAGACCCAGTACTTC CASSQPGQGETQYF TRBJ2-5 - TRBV3-1 TRBD1
TGCAGTGCTAGGCTTCCAGGGATATCGGATAATGAAAAACTGTTTTTT CSARLPGISDNEKLFF TRBJ1-4 - TRBV20-1 -
TGTGCTATACGTGAAGACGGGTACACTGAAGCTTTCTTT CAIREDGYTEAFF TRBJ1-1 - TRBV2 -
TGTGCCAGCAGTGACTCCGGGACGGGGAACACTGAAGCTTTCTTT CASSDSGTGNTEAFF TRBJ1-1 - TRBV6-4 -
TGCAGTGCTAGATCGGGGGGGGTAGGAGCCACTGAAGCTTTCTTT CSARSGGVGATEAFF TRBJ1-1 - TRBV20-1 -
TGTGCCAGCAGGAATCGGGGGGGCCTTACGGATACGCAGTATTTT CASRNRGGLTDTQYF TRBJ2-3 - TRBV11-2 TRBD2
TGTGCCAGCAGTACCTACGACAGGGTGGGCAACAATGAGCAGTTCTTC CASSTYDRVGNNEQFF TRBJ2-1 few TRBV28 TRBD1
TGTGCCAGCAGCCCTTTCGTACGTGGCGATGAGCAGTTCTTC CASSPFVRGDEQFF TRBJ2-1 - TRBV3-1 -
TGTGCCAGCAGCGCGAACTACAATGAGCAGTTCTTC CASSANYNEQFF TRBJ2-1 - TRBV11-2 -
TGTGCCAGCAGTTTTGAGGGTGGGATATACGAGCAGTACTTC CASSFEGGIYEQYF TRBJ2-7 - TRBV12-3/TRBV12-4 -
TGCGCCAGCAGCTTGAGCGGGGGGTCCGCTAGCACAGATACGCAGTATTTT CASSLSGGSASTDTQYF TRBJ2-3 - TRBV5-1 TRBD2
TGTGCCATCAGTGAGACCGGGACAGGGTACTCCTACGAGCAGTACTTC CAISETGTGYSYEQYF TRBJ2-7 - TRBV10-3 TRBD1
TGCGCCAGCAGCTCACTAGGTGCTAGCGGCTCCTACAATGAGCAGTTCTTC CASSSLGASGSYNEQFF TRBJ2-1 few TRBV5-1 TRBD2
TGTGCCAGCGGATCCAGGGGAATTGTCGAAAAACTGTTTTTT CASGSRGIVEKLFF TRBJ1-4 many TRBV7-9 -
TGTGCCAGCAGCCTACAGGGGGCAACCTACGAGCAGTACTTC CASSLQGATYEQYF TRBJ2-7 many TRBV7-2 TRBD1
TGTGCCAGCAGCTCCCAAGGGACAGGGGCGGATGAGCAGTACTTC CASSSQGTGADEQYF TRBJ2-7 - TRBV7-2 TRBD1
TGTTCCGCTCTAGGCTTTGGCTACACCTTC CSALGFGYTF TRBJ1-2 few TRBV25-1 -
TGTGCCAGCAGCTCAAGTACTTACTATGGCTACACCTTC CASSSSTYYGYTF TRBJ1-2 many TRBV7-2 -
TGTGCCAGCAGCCAACTATCTTGGCTAGCGAGTAACACCCGGGAGCTGTTTTTT CASSQLSWLASNTRELFF TRBJ2-2 - TRBV3-1 -
TGCGCCAGCAGCCAAGAGGTTTCGGGACTAGCCAAAAACATTCAGTACTTC CASSQEVSGLAKNIQYF TRBJ2-4 few TRBV4-1 -
TGTGCCACCTCCTTGGAAAACATTCAGTACTTC CATSLENIQYF TRBJ2-4 - TRBV19 -
TGCGCCAGCAGTTCAGATGGCGGGTTTCGGAATGAAAAACTGTTTTTT CASSSDGGFRNEKLFF TRBJ1-4 - TRBV4-3 -
TGTGCCAGCAGTTCCCCCCTCGGGAGCAATCAGCCCCAGCATTTT CASSSPLGSNQPQHF TRBJ1-5 few TRBV28 -
TGTGCCAGCAGCGGGGCCCCCGGGGGGGCTTTGTTTTGGGAGACCCAGTACTTC CASSGAPGGALFWETQYF TRBJ2-5 once TRBV9 TRBD2
TGTGCCAGCAGTTTAGATGCCAACCTCTCAGCTTTCTTT CASSLDANLSAFF TRBJ1-1 - TRBV12-3/TRBV12-4 -
TGTGCCAGCAGCTTAAGGGCTATGACCACTGAAGCTTTCTTT CASSLRAMTTEAFF TRBJ1-1 many TRBV7-2 -
TGTGCCATCACCAGGACAGGGCGGTTTGACTATGGCTACACCTTC CAITRTGRFDYGYTF TRBJ1-2 - TRBV10-3 TRBD1
TGCAGTGCTAGACCCCCAAAGGGGTACGGCGAGCAGTACTTC CSARPPKGYGEQYF TRBJ2-7 few TRBV20-1 -
TGTGCCAGCAGCCCTGACCCGACAGGCTCCTACGAGCAGTACTTC CASSPDPTGSYEQYF TRBJ2-7 many TRBV7-2 -
TGTGCCAGTACGTCGACAGTGACCTACGAGCAGTACTTC CASTSTVTYEQYF TRBJ2-7 few TRBV12-3/TRBV12-4 -
TGTGCCAGCAGCCTAATGACAGGGACGGGCGAGCAGTACTTC CASSLMTGTGEQYF TRBJ2-7 many TRBV27 TRBD1
TGTGCCAGCAGCTCGAAAGCGGGGGGGCTCGTTTATGAGCAGTTCTTC CASSSKAGGLVYEQFF TRBJ2-1 - TRBV7-2 TRBD2
TGTGCCAGCAGAGTCAGGGGGGTCACTGAAGCTTTCTTT CASRVRGVTEAFF TRBJ1-1 - TRBV2 TRBD1
TGTGCCAGCACCCCGTCGGGAAGTTCGAACACCGGGGAGCTGTTTTTT CASTPSGSSNTGELFF TRBJ2-2 few TRBV28 -
TGCAGCGTTGAAGATCCCGACAGGGGAGACTATGGCTACACCTTC CSVEDPDRGDYGYTF TRBJ1-2 few TRBV29-1 TRBD1
TGTGCCACAGGACAGGGGAATCAGCCCCAGCATTTT CATGQGNQPQHF TRBJ1-5 - TRBV27 TRBD1
TGCAGTGCAATCGCGGGGGGGCCGTCTGGGGCCAACGTCCTGACTTTC CSAIAGGPSGANVLTF TRBJ2-6 - TRBV20-1 TRBD2
TGTGCCAGCAGTCTAAGGACTAGCGGTTACACCGGGGAGCTGTTTTTT CASSLRTSGYTGELFF TRBJ2-2 few TRBV12-3/TRBV12-4 TRBD2
TGTGCCAGCAGTTCCGGGACAGGGGAAAGTCAGCCCCAGCATTTT CASSSGTGESQPQHF TRBJ1-5 few TRBV2 TRBD1
TGTGCCAGCAGTGAAGCCGGGACAGGGGTCGATGGCTACACCTTC CASSEAGTGVDGYTF TRBJ1-2 many TRBV6-1 TRBD1
TGTGCCAGCGCAGGGGTAGGGGAAGCTTTCTTT CASAGVGEAFF TRBJ1-1 - TRBV5-6 -
TGTGCCAGTAGTGCCGCCACTGGGGGCGAACGCAATCAGCCCCAGCATTTT CASSAATGGERNQPQHF TRBJ1-5 - TRBV19 -